A single TCR beta chain is shown here with its context. What antigen it recognizes has not been identified. The input lacks base qualities; no much larger clone sits a single base away. The data derive from a study of T cells after yellow fever vaccination (dated by TCRdb to between 2018 and 2021). Describing the broader study: Libraries from fractions with low cell numbers were prepared with the SMART-Seq v4 Ultra Low Input RNA kit. To track T-cell clones before and after primary and booster YFV17D yellow fever vaccination, bulk TCR alpha and beta repertoires were sequenced longitudinally. Blood was drawn at multiple timepoints before and after primary and secondary immunization, with bulk PBMC replicates and cell subsets isolated. The cohort comprised two healthy male donors, one aged 18 to 30 and one aged 30 to 40 years. Overall study outcomes, separate from this receptor: Compared with the primary T-cell response, the secondary T-cell response was weaker but faster, peaking on day 5 rather than day 15. Most clones expanded after primary vaccination were re-detected after the booster (almost 97% of CD4 and approximately 88% of CD8), suggesting broad memory maintenance. A small share of clonotypes was detected in both CD4 and CD8 compartments, with the overlap likely arising from convergent recombination. FACS-sorted repertoires could contain abundant contaminating clonotypes from the bulk population, so computational filtering was required. Because the study included only two donors, the extent to which the findings can be generalized is limited.

Synthesis of TCR cDNA relied on 5'RACE template switching, a step that introduced a universal primer site along with unique molecular identifiers. Priming of cDNA synthesis was performed from both the TCR alpha and TCR beta constant segments. Two PCR steps were used to amplify libraries, with sample barcodes and sequencing adapters being added in the second step. Sequencing of the libraries was done on either Illumina HiSeq 2500 (2x100 bp) or NovaSeq (2x150 bp). The paper's processing steps were these. MIGEC was used to demultiplex reads and collapse the reads into UMI consensus sequences, and MiXCR was used for V(D)J alignment. Vaccine-responding clonotypes were defined with edgeR using replicate PBMC samples, requiring FDR below 0.01 and a log2 fold change above 5 up to day 15. CD4 or CD8 identity was assigned to each bulk clonotype according to whether the clonotype was present at higher abundance in the sequenced CD4 repertoire or the sequenced CD8 repertoire. TCRdb trimmed the raw reads at Q25, called clones with MiXCR and kept productive beta chains. Here each entry gathers all rows of one CDR3 protein and keeps the most common genes and DNA. TCRdb's processing, not the authors', yielded these V and J calls. Recorded for this sample are 500,000 to 650,000 distinct CDR3 sequences; less than 15% of them occurred a single time. The ten top clones hold 11% to 15% of the sample.

Explained via the paper, the treatment or condition label denotes: live attenuated yellow fever vaccine strain. Two biological replicates of bulk PBMCs were collected at each blood-draw timepoint. A standard Ficoll-Paque protocol was used to isolate PBMCs from peripheral blood. TriZol was used to extract RNA from bulk PBMCs, CD4 and CD8 fractions, and dextramer-positive and dextramer-negative fractions. V is cut by 6 bases and J by 0 bases, and the space between the germline ends is 21 bases. The CDR3 runs 18 amino acids, cysteine and phenylalanine included. Of all the DNA, just the CDR3 is kept, 54 bases in frame from base 1. CDR1 and CDR2 (MNHNS, SASEGT) derive from the germline V gene.

Recombination joined TRBV6-1 with TRBJ2-1; the D region may be TRBD1 or TRBD2, each matching 5 bases equally. The input for sequencing was PBMCs, taken on the day of the yellow fever booster vaccination. This sequence originates from a man aged 25-40 years who received the YFV17D yellow fever vaccine. The CDR3 sequence is CASRPGAYYGRSYNEQFF. The sequenced DNA: TGTGCCAGCAGACCCGGGGCGTACTACGGGCGCTCCTACAATGAGCAGTTCTTC.